Detailed here is one T cell receptor beta chain. Antigen: not known. The data were obtained in a study of tissue T cells after allogeneic stem cell transplantation. Study information: Steroid-refractory graft-versus-host disease after allogeneic hematopoietic cell transplant qualified adults for prospective research-autopsy enrollment. Where cell numbers permitted, CD3+ T cells were sorted from preserved blood and marrow. General study findings and limits: Shared clones across patients were few; motif clustering revealed tissue-specific shared signatures.

CDR3 length: 20 amino acids. Germline V CDR1 and CDR2: MNHEY, SMNVEV (reference sequence). With 2 bases clipped from V and 0 bases from J, the junction kept 10 bases outside the gene matches. Here immunoSEQ multiplex PCR was the method, and the copy in TCRdb shows in-frame clones only, minus some. Of 35,000 to 50,000 clones in the sample, roughly 90% were seen once. The sample consisted of blood, taken before transplantation. V usage is TRBV27 and J usage is TRBJ2-2; TRBD2 agrees at 12 bases. The TCR sequence derives from a woman aged 35-70 years who later had graft-versus-host disease after an allogeneic stem cell transplant. The CDR3 is CASSLLRGLAGKSNTGELFF. The CDR3 coding sequence is TGTGCCAGCAGTTTACTCAGAGGACTAGCGGGAAAATCGAACACCGGGGAGCTGTTTTTT.